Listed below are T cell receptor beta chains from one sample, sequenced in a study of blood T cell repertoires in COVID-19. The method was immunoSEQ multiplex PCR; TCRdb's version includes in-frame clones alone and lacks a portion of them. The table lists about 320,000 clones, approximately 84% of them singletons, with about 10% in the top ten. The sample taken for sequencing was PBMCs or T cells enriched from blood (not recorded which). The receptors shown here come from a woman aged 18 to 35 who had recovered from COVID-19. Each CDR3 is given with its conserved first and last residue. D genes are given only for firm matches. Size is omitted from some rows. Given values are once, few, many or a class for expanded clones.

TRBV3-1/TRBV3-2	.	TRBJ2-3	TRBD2	CASSPSGTTDTQYF	TGTGCCAGCAGCCCAAGCGGGACCACAGATACGCAGTATTTT
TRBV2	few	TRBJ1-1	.	CASIQGLNTEAFF	TGTGCCAGCATCCAGGGATTGAACACTGAAGCTTTCTTT
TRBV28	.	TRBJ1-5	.	CASSREVGDQPQHF	TGTGCCAGCAGCCGGGAGGTAGGTGATCAGCCCCAGCATTTT
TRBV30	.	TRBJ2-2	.	CAWSQNGELFF	TGTGCCTGGAGTCAAAACGGGGAGCTGTTTTTT
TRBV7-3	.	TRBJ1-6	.	CASSLGPGLQSPLHF	TGTGCCAGCAGCTTAGGTCCGGGACTCCAATCACCCCTCCACTTT
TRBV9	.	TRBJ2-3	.	CASSARTGSTDTQYF	TGTGCCAGCAGCGCGAGGACTGGTAGCACAGATACGCAGTATTTT
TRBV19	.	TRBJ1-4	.	CASSLMTGDNEKLFF	TGTGCCAGTAGTCTTATGACGGGAGATAATGAAAAACTGTTTTTT
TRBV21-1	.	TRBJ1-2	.	CASSKKTGDREEGYGYTF	TGTGCCAGCAGCAAAAAAACGGGTGATCGGGAAGAAGGCTATGGCTACACCTTC
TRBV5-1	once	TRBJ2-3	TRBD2	CASSLNPAGGAGDRTDTQYF	TGCGCCAGCAGCTTGAACCCCGCAGGAGGAGCGGGAGACCGCACAGATACGCAGTATTTT
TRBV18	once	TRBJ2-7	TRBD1	CASSPGTGDNEQYF	TGTGCCAGCTCGCCGGGGACAGGGGATAACGAGCAGTACTTC